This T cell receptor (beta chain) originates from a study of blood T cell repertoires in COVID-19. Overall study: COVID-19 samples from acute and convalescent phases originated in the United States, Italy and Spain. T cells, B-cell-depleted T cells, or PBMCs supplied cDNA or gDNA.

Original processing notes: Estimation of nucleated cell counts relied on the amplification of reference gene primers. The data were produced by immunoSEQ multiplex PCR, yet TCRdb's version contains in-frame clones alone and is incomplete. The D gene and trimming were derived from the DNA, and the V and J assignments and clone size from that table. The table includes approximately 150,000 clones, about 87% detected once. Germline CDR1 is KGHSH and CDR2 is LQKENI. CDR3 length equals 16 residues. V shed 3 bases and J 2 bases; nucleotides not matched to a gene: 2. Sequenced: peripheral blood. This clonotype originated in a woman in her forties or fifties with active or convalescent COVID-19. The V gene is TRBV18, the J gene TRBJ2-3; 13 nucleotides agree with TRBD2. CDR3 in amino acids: CASSPGLAGTTDTQYF. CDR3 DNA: TGTGCCAGCTCACCGGGACTAGCGGGGACCACAGATACGCAGTATTTT.